A selection of T cell receptor beta chains follows, all from one sample in a study of blood T cell repertoires in COVID-19. Data came from immunoSEQ multiplex PCR; TCRdb stores just in-frame clones and leaves some out. The sample carries over 150,000 clones, approximately 85% recorded once. The sequencing sample was made of PBMCs or T cells enriched from blood (not recorded which). The receptor source for this set is a man aged 40-50 years who had recovered from COVID-19. CDR3s include the opening cysteine and the closing phenylalanine or tryptophan. Fields, in order: CDR3 DNA, CDR3 protein, V gene, J gene, D gene. A D gene is named only where the DNA matches it firmly.

cdr3_nt: TGTGCTAGCAGCCCAATACCCAATAGCGGGAGGGCCTCTGAGCAGTTCTTC
cdr3_aa: CASSPIPNSGRASEQFF
v_call: TRBV7-7
j_call: TRBJ2-1
d_call: TRBD2

cdr3_nt: TGTGCCAGCAGCCGGGACAGGGGGACAGATACGCAGTATTTT
cdr3_aa: CASSRDRGTDTQYF
v_call: TRBV5-8
j_call: TRBJ2-3
d_call: TRBD1

cdr3_nt: TGTGCCACCAGTGACACCTACAGGTACGAGCAGTACTTC
cdr3_aa: CATSDTYRYEQYF
v_call: TRBV24-1
j_call: TRBJ2-7
d_call: -

cdr3_nt: TGTGCCAGCAGTTCACTAGGACAGCTCCAATATAGCAATCAGCCCCAGCATTTT
cdr3_aa: CASSSLGQLQYSNQPQHF
v_call: TRBV28
j_call: TRBJ1-5
d_call: -

cdr3_nt: TGTGCCAGCAGTTTCGGTGACACCTATAGCAATCAGCCCCAGCATTTT
cdr3_aa: CASSFGDTYSNQPQHF
v_call: TRBV2
j_call: TRBJ1-5
d_call: -

cdr3_nt: TGCAGCGTTACTAGCGGGACCTCCTACAATGAGCAGTTCTTC
cdr3_aa: CSVTSGTSYNEQFF
v_call: TRBV29-1
j_call: TRBJ2-1
d_call: TRBD2

cdr3_nt: TGCGCCAGCAGTGAGTCATCAAGGGAGACAGGCCACCATCAGCCCCAGCATTTT
cdr3_aa: CASSESSRETGHHQPQHF
v_call: TRBV10-2
j_call: TRBJ1-5
d_call: -

cdr3_nt: TGTGCCACCGCAGATCAGAGGGTATCGGGGACTGAAGCTTTCTTT
cdr3_aa: CATADQRVSGTEAFF
v_call: TRBV18
j_call: TRBJ1-1
d_call: -

cdr3_nt: TGTGCCATCAGTGATCGGAAGGGCAGGGGGAACACTGAAGCTTTCTTT
cdr3_aa: CAISDRKGRGNTEAFF
v_call: TRBV10-3
j_call: TRBJ1-1
d_call: -

cdr3_nt: TGTGCCAGCAGTTACAGGGCGCTCGCTGAAGCTTTCTTT
cdr3_aa: CASSYRALAEAFF
v_call: TRBV12-3/TRBV12-4
j_call: TRBJ1-1
d_call: -

cdr3_nt: TGTGCCAGCAGCTTAGGGGGACAGGGGAATTTTGGCTACACCTTC
cdr3_aa: CASSLGGQGNFGYTF
v_call: TRBV5-4
j_call: TRBJ1-2
d_call: TRBD1

cdr3_nt: TGTGCCAGCAGTTCCCAACTTTCACCCCTCCACTTT
cdr3_aa: CASSSQLSPLHF
v_call: TRBV28
j_call: TRBJ1-6
d_call: -

cdr3_nt: TGTGCCAGCAGTTCCAGGGGAGCTGGAAACACCATATATTTT
cdr3_aa: CASSSRGAGNTIYF
v_call: TRBV6-5
j_call: TRBJ1-3
d_call: -

cdr3_nt: TGCGCCAGCAGTCCAGGGGCGTTCGTCACCGGGGAGCTGTTTTTT
cdr3_aa: CASSPGAFVTGELFF
v_call: TRBV10-2
j_call: TRBJ2-2
d_call: -

cdr3_nt: TGTGCCAGCAGTGAAGGGGGCAGCCGATTAAACACCATATATTTT
cdr3_aa: CASSEGGSRLNTIYF
v_call: TRBV6-1
j_call: TRBJ1-3
d_call: -

cdr3_nt: TGTGCCAGCAGCCCCGGACAGGGAGCTGGCTACACCTTC
cdr3_aa: CASSPGQGAGYTF
v_call: TRBV7-2
j_call: TRBJ1-2
d_call: TRBD1

cdr3_nt: TGTGCCAGCAGCTCACGTGGAGCCTACAATGAGCAGTTCTTC
cdr3_aa: CASSSRGAYNEQFF
v_call: TRBV11-3
j_call: TRBJ2-1
d_call: -

cdr3_nt: TGTGCCAGCAGCTTAGGACAGGGGTGGACTGAAGCTTTCTTT
cdr3_aa: CASSLGQGWTEAFF
v_call: TRBV7-3
j_call: TRBJ1-1
d_call: TRBD1